This T cell receptor (beta chain) was identified during a study of T cells in Graves' hyperthyroidism and ophthalmopathy. Study-level results: A 13 V-J signature model discriminated ophthalmopathy versus stable hyperthyroidism. Most thyroid-expanded clonotypes above 0.001 were also found in blood.

About this clonotype: Its antigen is still unknown.

It was considered stable Graves' hyperthyroidism when ophthalmopathy did not progress within 18 months. PBMCs were derived from around 10 ml fresh peripheral blood. TCR beta CDR3 sequences were amplified from RNA transcripts. First-round RT-PCR of the TCR CDR3 relied on the HTBI primer set. TCRdb itself ran the multiplex PCR reads through MiXCR, one entry per CDR3 protein. The sample has roughly 300,000 distinct CDR3 sequences, roughly 18% seen once. The origin of this receptor is a woman between 50 and 59 years old with Graves' hyperthyroidism. Input material: blood.

The CDR3 reads CASTGGFEAFF. CDR3 in DNA: TGTGCCAGTACCGGAGGATTCGAAGCTTTCTTT. J is TRBJ1-1 and V is TRBV19; D not certain. Looked up from germline, CDR1 is LNHDA and CDR2 is SQIVND (reference sequence). The CDR3 spans 11 residues. V lost 7 bases and J 8 bases, leaving 11 bases between the germline ends.